The clone carrying this TCR beta chain was detected only a few times. These data belong to a study of cytomegalovirus exposure and HLA in healthy donors. The CDR3 is 13 amino acids. Germline V gene sequence: CDR1 MNHEY, CDR2 SMNVEV (reference sequence). Trimming removed 0 bases from V and 8 bases from J, with 10 bases in between. TCRdb keeps only in-frame clones here, not all; method: immunoSEQ multiplex PCR. Among about 120,000 clones, 90% to 96% were seen once, and the ten largest hold about 1.7%. Sequenced sample: PBMCs. V usage is TRBV27 and J usage is TRBJ1-1; D possibly corresponds to TRBD1 (6 bases). The sequence came from a man between 18 and 35 years old in good health and CMV-seronegative. CDR3 amino acids: CASSLSATGEAFF. As DNA, the CDR3 is TGTGCCAGCAGTTTATCCGCAACAGGGGAAGCTTTCTTT.